Shown below are 8 T cell receptor beta chains from a single sample sequenced in a study of T cells in Graves' hyperthyroidism and ophthalmopathy (dated by TCRdb to the late 2010s). Library preparation was by multiplex PCR. Instrument used: Illumina HiSeq 2000. TCR beta CDR3 regions were amplified from RNA transcripts. The TCR CDR3 was subjected to a first round of RT-PCR using the HTBI primer set and the Qiagen OneStep RT-PCR kit. Using fastp trimming at Q25 and MiXCR clonotype assembly, TCRdb reanalyzed the public sequencing data and kept in-frame beta chains. For every CDR3 protein sequence, its rows merge into one entry that carries the most common genes and DNA. The sample table shows approximately 700,000 distinct CDR3 sequences, and just under 45% are seen once. Of the sample, about 7.2% falls within the top ten clones. Source material: peripheral blood or thyroid tissue (not recorded which). The source of these receptors is an adult man with Graves' disease, either hyperthyroidism or ophthalmopathy (not recorded which).

CDR3: CASSAAVPGTGELFF. The CDR3, as DNA: TGTGCCAGCAGTGCGGCGGTCCCTGGGACCGGGGAGCTGTTTTTT. This chain uses TRBV2 with TRBJ2-2; no clear D. Trimming shortened V by 4 bases and J by 5 bases, and 14 bases separated the two germline ends. Per the germline V gene, CDR1 is SNHLY and CDR2 is FYNNEI. The CDR3 is 15 amino acids.

This clonotype was seen at least ten times. The genes are TRBV24-1 and TRBJ2-7; 7 bases line up with TRBD1. The germline V gene has CDR1 KGHDR and CDR2 SFDVKD. The CDR3 extends over 14 amino acids. V shed 4 bases and J 4 bases; nucleotides not matched to a gene: 6. The CDR3 nucleotides read TGTGCCACCAGTGACCCTAGGGACAGATACGAGCAGTACTTC. Its translation is CATSDPRDRYEQYF.

This clonotype was seen only a few times. At one end the junction does not follow the germline gene, possibly because of a read error. The chain has TRBV20-1 and TRBJ2-6; tentative D call: TRBD1 (5 bases). The germline CDR1 and CDR2 sequences are DFQATT and SNEGSKA (reference sequence). CDR3 length equals 14 residues. Here the CDR3 reads CSASQNSGANGLTF. CDR3 nucleotide sequence: TGCAGTGCTAGTCAGAACTCTGGGGCCAACGGCCTGACTTTC.

The chain links TRBV7-9 to TRBJ1-4; 7 positions agree with TRBD1. The V gene's germline CDR1 is SEHNR and CDR2 FQNEAQ (reference sequence). With 5 bases clipped from V and 10 bases from J, the junction kept 16 bases outside the gene matches. The CDR3 covers 16 residues. CDR3: CASSLDRAAYLSKLFF. The DNA of the CDR3 is TGTGCCAGCAGCCTCGACAGGGCGGCTTATCTGTCAAAACTGTTTTTT.

V usage is TRBV6-5 and J usage is TRBJ1-2; D is possibly TRBD1 (6 bases). From germline, CDR1 is MNHEY and CDR2 SVGAGI. Trimming pared 7 bases from V and 5 bases from J, leaving 14 bases between. The CDR3 has 13 amino acids. The CDR3 here is CASTYGGGYGYTF. CDR3 DNA sequence: TGTGCCAGCACCTACGGAGGGGGGTATGGCTACACCTTC.

The chain carries TRBV7-2 and TRBJ1-6; TRBD1 matches 9 bases. This CDR3 has 14 residues. J was trimmed by 10 bases and V by 5 bases; bases with no gene match: 6. Per the germline V gene, CDR1 is SGHTA and CDR2 is FQGNSA. DNA for the CDR3: TGTGCCAGCAGCAGGGGACAGGGAGAATCACCCCTCCACTTT. Its protein product is CASSRGQGESPLHF. The full variable domain, rest sourced from reference TRBV7-2 and TRBJ1-6, is GAGVSQSPSNKVTEKGKDVELRCDPISGHTALYWYRQSLGQGLEFLIYFQGNSAPDKSGLPSDRFSAERTGGSVSTLTIQRTQQEDSAVYLCASSRGQGESPLHFGNGTRLTVT.

This chain joins TRBV2 and TRBJ1-1; 11 nucleotides match TRBD1. Germline loops: CDR1 SNHLY, CDR2 FYNNEI. V lost 6 bases and J lost 4; bases outside the gene matches: 16. The CDR3 is 18 amino acids. In DNA form, the CDR3 reads TGTGCCAGCAGGGGCGCCGGACAGGGGGCAGGGAAGAGCACTGAAGCTTTCTTT. Translation gives CASRGAGQGAGKSTEAFF. The variable domain in full, with the rest retrieved from reference TRBV2 and TRBJ1-1, is EPEVTQTPSHQVTQMGQEVILRCVPISNHLYFYWYRQILGQKVEFLVSFYNNEISEKSEIFDDQFSVERPDGSNFTLKIRSTKLEDSAMYFCASRGAGQGAGKSTEAFFGQGTRLTVV.

This clonotype occurred many times. The V and J genes are TRBV10-3 and TRBJ2-7; the D gene is possibly TRBD1 (6 bases). CDR3 length: 12 residues. Germline V CDR1 and CDR2: ENHRY, SYGVKD. V was clipped by 6 bases and J by 5 bases, with 11 bases between them. The CDR3 reads CAIRGTGNEQYF. In nucleotides, the CDR3 is TGTGCCATCAGAGGAACAGGGAACGAGCAGTACTTC.